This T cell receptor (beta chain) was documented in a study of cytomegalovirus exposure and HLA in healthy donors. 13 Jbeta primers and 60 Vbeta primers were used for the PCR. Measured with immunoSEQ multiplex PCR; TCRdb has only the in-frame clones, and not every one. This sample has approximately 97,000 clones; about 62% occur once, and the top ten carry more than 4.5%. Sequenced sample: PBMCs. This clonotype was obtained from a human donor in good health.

The CDR3 DNA sequence: TGTGCCAGCAGCTTGGATGCCCTCTACAGGGTTGGAAAGCCCCAGCATTTT. It yields the protein CASSLDALYRVGKPQHF. The J gene is TRBJ1-5, the V gene TRBV5-8, with a possible D match to TRBD1 (6 bases). CDR1 and CDR2 (germline): SGHTS, YDEGEE. V was cut by 0 bases and J by 8 bases, with 21 bases left in between. There are 17 residues in the CDR3.